These 4 T cell receptor beta chains came from one sample sequenced in a study of CD8+CD57+ T cells in acquired aplastic anemia. Genomic DNA acted as the template from which TCR beta VDJ combination and CDR3 sequence profiling were carried out. From the reads, TCRdb called clonotypes with MiXCR, one entry per CDR3 protein. The sample has roughly 170,000 distinct CDR3 sequences, 45% to 60% seen once; the top ten hold 10% to 15%. Sequenced patients had shown CD8+CD57+ cell expansion by flow cytometry. Input material: sorted CD4+, CD8+, or CD8+CD57+ T cells (not recorded which) from PBMCs. These receptors were collected from a human donor with aplastic anemia.

V gene TRBV14 combines with J gene TRBJ2-5; D is unresolved. Trimming pared 1 base from V and 5 bases from J, leaving 14 bases between. Germline V lookup: CDR1 SGHDN, CDR2 FVKESK. The CDR3 contains 15 residues. CDR3 DNA sequence: TGTGCCAGCAGCCAAGGACCCAGCAGTTTCGAGACCCAGTACTTC. Amino acid sequence: CASSQGPSSFETQYF.

At least ten counts were recorded for this clonotype. The chain carries TRBV7-9 and TRBJ2-3; perhaps TRBD1 as D (5 bases). V lost 5 bases and J lost 3, with 21 bases in between. CDR3 size: 17 residues. CDR1 is SEHNR and CDR2 is FQNEAQ in the germline V gene (reference sequence). This CDR3 is CASSPSVGRVRTDTQYF. CDR3 coding DNA: TGTGCCAGCAGCCCAAGCGTGGGCAGGGTAAGGACAGATACGCAGTATTTT.

This clonotype was found a few times. The chain couples TRBV6-1 to TRBJ2-1, with D perhaps TRBD2 (5 bases). The CDR3 is 15 residues long. Germline-derived CDR1 and CDR2 are MNHNS and SASEGT. V lost 2 bases, J lost 2 bases, and 10 bases lay in between. Written as DNA, the CDR3 is TGTGCCAGCAGTGAATTAGCGCGGACCTACAATGAGCAGTTCTTC. Translation: CASSELARTYNEQFF.

This clonotype was found many times. J is TRBJ2-5 and V is TRBV6-5; perhaps TRBD2 as D (7 bases). CDR3 length: 13 residues. Germline loops: CDR1 MNHEY, CDR2 SVGAGI. Trimming removed 8 bases from V and 5 bases from J, with 15 bases in between. The DNA of the CDR3 is TGTGCCAGCGCCGGGGGCGGGGGTGAGACCCAGTACTTC. Amino acid sequence: CASAGGGGETQYF.